Detailed here is one T cell receptor (beta chain). Its antigen is not known. Trimming pared 5 bases from V and 4 bases from J, leaving 15 bases between. The CDR3 is 15 residues long. Per the germline V gene, CDR1 is MNHEY and CDR2 is SVGAGI. These data come from a study of cytomegalovirus exposure and HLA in healthy donors. Findings and limits, study-wide: The records held CMV serostatus as the only immune exposure information.

PCR employed 60 Vbeta and 13 Jbeta primers. Clones were read by immunoSEQ multiplex PCR, and TCRdb kept only the in-frame ones, dropping some. The data contain about 130,000 clones, about 80% of them singletons. The clonotype originates from a man younger than 40 in good health and CMV-seropositive. Sequences were obtained from PBMCs. The V call is TRBV6-5, the J call TRBJ1-5, with D hard to call. CDR3: CASSGRVAGNQPQHF. In DNA, the CDR3 is TGTGCCAGCAGTGGGCGGGTCGCGGGGAATCAGCCCCAGCATTTT.